A selection of T cell receptor beta chains follows, all from one sample in a study of T-cell reconstitution after alpha-beta-depleted transplantation in children. TCRdb used MiXCR to reprocess the PCR reads, holding one entry per CDR3 protein. Here the sample spans about 580,000 distinct CDR3 sequences, 25% to 30% being singletons. The sequenced sample was PBMCs, obtained before TCRalphabeta/CD19-depleted stem cell transplant. These TCRs come from a boy under two years old with Wiskott-Aldrich syndrome, due to receive a stem cell transplant. Both conserved end residues are part of each CDR3. A D gene is named only where the DNA matches it firmly. The size of a clone is reported for some rows only, either as once, few or many, or as a class for expanded clones.

V	size	J	D	DNA	CDR3
TRBV7-2	few	TRBJ2-7	NA	TGTGCCAGCAGCTTATACCCGCCCCGCCTTTACGAGCAGTACTTC	CASSLYPPRLYEQYF
TRBV5-1	few	TRBJ2-1	TRBD1	TGCGCCAGCAGCTTGCGGAGTTTGACAGGGTACTACAATGAGCAGTTCTTC	CASSLRSLTGYYNEQFF
TRBV20-1	few	TRBJ2-1	TRBD2	TGCAGTGCTGGGACTAGCGGAGCCTACAATGAGCAGTTCTTC	CSAGTSGAYNEQFF
TRBV12-3/TRBV12-4	few	TRBJ2-1	NA	TGTGCCAGCAGTTTCCGGAGGCGCTATGAGCAGTTCTTC	CASSFRRRYEQFF
TRBV29-1	few	TRBJ2-7	TRBD2	TGCAGCGTTGCCAAGGGACTAGCGACTCCCTACGAGCAGTACTTC	CSVAKGLATPYEQYF
TRBV5-5	few	TRBJ1-2	NA	TGTGCCAGCAGCTTGGGGTTGGACTATGGCTACACCTTC	CASSLGLDYGYTF
TRBV29-1	few	TRBJ1-2	NA	TGCAGCGTTGCGACGATTCCCGGCTACACCTTC	CSVATIPGYTF
TRBV12-3/TRBV12-4	NA	TRBJ2-7	TRBD2	TGTGCCAGCCATAGGGGGCCTAGCGGGACTTTTGGCGAGCAGTACTTT	CASHRGPSGTFGEQYF
TRBV5-1	NA	TRBJ1-2	NA	TGCGCCAGCAGCTTATCAGGGATCGTCTATGGCTACACCTTC	CASSLSGIVYGYTF
TRBV7-6	NA	TRBJ2-1	TRBD2	TGTGCCAGCAGCTTCGCGGGAGTTTCTTCATATGAGCAGTTCTTC	CASSFAGVSSYEQFF
TRBV7-6	few	TRBJ1-1	NA	TGTGCCAGCAGCACCCGGGGCCGAAACACTGAAGCTTTCTTT	CASSTRGRNTEAFF
TRBV20-1	few	TRBJ1-1	NA	TGCAGTGCGCAATACAGGGACACTGAAGCTTTCTTT	CSAQYRDTEAFF
TRBV14	NA	TRBJ2-6	NA	TGTGCCAGCAGCCCGACACGCTCTGGGGCCAACGTCCTGACTTTC	CASSPTRSGANVLTF
TRBV25-1	NA	TRBJ2-5	NA	TGTGCCAGCAGTGAAAGCGCAGCCTACCAAGAGACCCAGTACTTC	CASSESAAYQETQYF
TRBV7-2	few	TRBJ2-1	TRBD1	TGTGCCAGCACCCGTACGGGGACAGGCTACAATGAGCAGTTCTTC	CASTRTGTGYNEQFF
TRBV5-1	few	TRBJ1-3	NA	TGCGCCAGCACCCCGGGCGGGGGCTCTGGAAACACCATATATTTT	CASTPGGGSGNTIYF
TRBV5-1	few	TRBJ2-5	NA	TGCGCCAGCAGCCTAGGAGACAGGATCCAAGAGACCCAGTACTTC	CASSLGDRIQETQYF
TRBV4-1	few	TRBJ2-1	NA	TGCGCCAGCAGCCAATCATACAGTCTCTCCTACAATGAGCAGTTCTTC	CASSQSYSLSYNEQFF
TRBV7-9	few	TRBJ2-5	NA	TGTGCCAGCAGCCCAACAAACTACCCGGAGACCCAGTACTTC	CASSPTNYPETQYF
TRBV4-1	few	TRBJ2-5	NA	TGCGCCAGCAGCCAAGATAGGGCAGAGGCAGAGACCCAGTACTTC	CASSQDRAEAETQYF
TRBV20-1	NA	TRBJ2-7	NA	TGCAGTGCTAGATTTATAGGGAACGAGCAGTACTTC	CSARFIGNEQYF
TRBV3-1	NA	TRBJ2-2	NA	TGTGCCAGCAGCCTACTGGGGACCAACACCGGGGAGCTGTTTTTT	CASSLLGTNTGELFF
TRBV20-1	once	TRBJ2-7	TRBD1	TGCAGTGCCGTTAGGACAGGTTCCTCCTACGAGCAGTACTTC	CSAVRTGSSYEQYF
TRBV2	few	TRBJ2-1	NA	TGTGCCAGCAGTGCCCTATTACTAGCCCGCTCCTACAATGAGCAGTTCTTC	CASSALLLARSYNEQFF
TRBV24-1	few	TRBJ1-2	NA	TGTGCCACCAGTGAAGGACAGTTCTATGGCTACACCTTC	CATSEGQFYGYTF
TRBV24-1	NA	TRBJ2-7	TRBD1	TGTGCCACCAGTTTTGGCGACCGGGACAGAGCGTCCTACGAGCAGTACTTC	CATSFGDRDRASYEQYF
TRBV20-1	NA	TRBJ2-3	NA	TGCAGTGCCCTGGTGGGGGATACGCAGTATTTT	CSALVGDTQYF
TRBV5-1	few	TRBJ2-3	TRBD1	TGCGCCAGCAGCACCACAGGGGGACCAAGCCTAGATACGCAGTATTTT	CASSTTGGPSLDTQYF
TRBV29-1	NA	TRBJ2-1	TRBD2	TGCAGCGTTCGACTAGCGGGATTGTTTAATGAGCAGTTCTTC	CSVRLAGLFNEQFF
TRBV12-3/TRBV12-4	few	TRBJ2-7	NA	TGTGCCAGCAGTTTCGGGGCCAACGCCGCCGAGCAGTACTTC	CASSFGANAAEQYF
TRBV12-3/TRBV12-4	few	TRBJ1-6	NA	TGTGCCAGCAGTCGACAAGGATCACCCCTCCACTTT	CASSRQGSPLHF
TRBV5-1	few	TRBJ2-2	TRBD1	TGCGCCAGCAGCTTGGAAGGGACAGGGGGAACCGGGGAGCTGTTTTTT	CASSLEGTGGTGELFF
TRBV20-1	NA	TRBJ2-1	NA	TGCAGTGCTAGCGAGACTAGGTTCGGGCAGTTCTTC	CSASETRFGQFF
TRBV5-1	few	TRBJ2-1	NA	TGCGCCAGCAGGCCGGCAGGGGCCGTCGGGAGCTCCTACAATGAGCAGTTCTTC	CASRPAGAVGSSYNEQFF
TRBV7-7	NA	TRBJ2-3	TRBD1	TGTGCCAGCAGCTTAGGGTCGGGACAGGGCACAGATACGCAGTATTTT	CASSLGSGQGTDTQYF
TRBV5-1	few	TRBJ2-7	TRBD2	TGCGCCAGCAGCTTGGTGGGACTAGCGGGACACGAGCAGTACTTC	CASSLVGLAGHEQYF
TRBV4-1	NA	TRBJ2-5	NA	TGCGCCAGCAGCCCACAGGGAACGGAGACCCAGTACTTC	CASSPQGTETQYF
TRBV5-1	NA	TRBJ2-1	NA	TGCGCCAGCAGCTTGGAGCCCAGTGGCCTTCCCAATGAGCAGTTCTTC	CASSLEPSGLPNEQFF
TRBV10-3	many	TRBJ2-5	TRBD1	TGTGCCATCAGTGAGTCCCGGACAGGTCAAGAGACCCAGTACTTC	CAISESRTGQETQYF
TRBV2	NA	TRBJ2-1	NA	TGTGCCAGCAGGCCATATGGGAACAATGAGCAGTTCTTC	CASRPYGNNEQFF
TRBV5-1	NA	TRBJ2-7	NA	TGCGCCAGCAGCTCCTTTCAACCGGGAAACTACGAGCAGTACTTC	CASSSFQPGNYEQYF
TRBV19	NA	TRBJ2-7	TRBD1	TGTGCCAGCATGGACAGGTGGAGCTCCTACGAGCAGTACTTC	CASMDRWSSYEQYF
TRBV5-1	once	TRBJ2-1	NA	TGCGCCGGCAGACATGAACCGGGACCGACCTTTGTGCAGTTCTTC	CAGRHEPGPTFVQFF
TRBV21-1	NA	TRBJ2-7	NA	TGTGCCAGCAGCAAAGTAACCGTGTCGGGGGTCTACGAGCAGTACTTC	CASSKVTVSGVYEQYF
TRBV12-3/TRBV12-4	NA	TRBJ2-1	TRBD2	TGTGCCAGCAGTTCATCACTAGCGAACAATGAGCAGTTCTTC	CASSSSLANNEQFF
TRBV5-1	NA	TRBJ2-6	TRBD2	TGCGCCAGCAGCACGGGACTAGCGGGAGAGGAAGGGGCCAACGTCCTGACTTTC	CASSTGLAGEEGANVLTF
TRBV6-1	NA	TRBJ2-5	TRBD2	TGTGCCAGCACGATACCAGCGGGAGGGGGAATGGAGACCCAGTACTTC	CASTIPAGGGMETQYF
TRBV5-1	NA	TRBJ1-3	NA	TGCGCCAGCAGCTCTCGGACGGGAAACTCTGGAAACACCATATATTTT	CASSSRTGNSGNTIYF
TRBV2	NA	TRBJ1-3	NA	TGTGCCAGCAGCCAAGGGCCGTTCCAAGGGGCTGGAAACACCATATATTTT	CASSQGPFQGAGNTIYF
TRBV12-3/TRBV12-4	few	TRBJ2-1	NA	TGTGCCAGCAGTTTATCGGGTTGGGCCTACAATGAGCAGTTCTTC	CASSLSGWAYNEQFF
TRBV7-2	many	TRBJ2-5	NA	TGTGCCAGCAGCCCCAGACTAACAGAGACCCAGTACTTC	CASSPRLTETQYF